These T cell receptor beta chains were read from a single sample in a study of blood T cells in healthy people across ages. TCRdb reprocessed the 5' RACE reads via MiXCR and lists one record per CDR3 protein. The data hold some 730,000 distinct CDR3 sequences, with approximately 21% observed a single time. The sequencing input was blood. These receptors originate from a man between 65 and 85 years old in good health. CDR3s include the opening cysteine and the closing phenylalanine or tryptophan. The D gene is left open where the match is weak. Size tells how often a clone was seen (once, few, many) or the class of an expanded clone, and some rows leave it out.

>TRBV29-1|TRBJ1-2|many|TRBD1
TGCAGCGTTGAAGTCGAGACAGGGGAGTTCTATGGCTACACCTTC
CSVEVETGEFYGYTF
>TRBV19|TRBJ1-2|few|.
TGTGCCAGTAACCAATGGGGAAAGGCTAACTATGGCTACACCTTC
CASNQWGKANYGYTF
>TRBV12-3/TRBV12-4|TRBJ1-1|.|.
TGTGCCAGCAGTTTGTCGTTTGGGTCTGAAGCTTTCTTT
CASSLSFGSEAFF
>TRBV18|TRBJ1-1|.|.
TGTGCCAGCTCGCCCCGGACAGATGGGAACACTGAAGCTTTCTTT
CASSPRTDGNTEAFF
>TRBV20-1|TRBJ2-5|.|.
TGCAGTGCTAGAGGCCTGGACAGCCAAGCGGCCCAGTACTTC
CSARGLDSQAAQYF
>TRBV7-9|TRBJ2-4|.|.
TGTGCCAGCAGCTTAGATAACCTTATTATGAACATTCAGTACTTC
CASSLDNLIMNIQYF
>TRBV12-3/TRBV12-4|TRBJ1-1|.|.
TGTGCCAGCAGTTTAGTTTCAGGGAATGCTGAAGCTTTCTTT
CASSLVSGNAEAFF
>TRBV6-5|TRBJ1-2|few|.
TGTGCCAGCAGTCGCATGGCCCTGTCTGGCATTGGCTACACCTTC
CASSRMALSGIGYTF
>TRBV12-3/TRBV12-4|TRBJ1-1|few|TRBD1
TGTGCCAGCCCCGCAGGGGGGGGAACAGGTGAAGCTTTCTTT
CASPAGGGTGEAFF
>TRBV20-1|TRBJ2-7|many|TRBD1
TGCAGTGCTCTCCGGGACAGGCCCCCCTACGAGCAGTACTTC
CSALRDRPPYEQYF
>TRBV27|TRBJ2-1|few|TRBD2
TGTGCCTCCTATTCTAGCGGGGGGCATGAGCAGTTCTTC
CASYSSGGHEQFF
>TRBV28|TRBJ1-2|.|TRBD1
TGTGCCAGCAGTTCTGACAGGGTAGCCTACACCTTC
CASSSDRVAYTF
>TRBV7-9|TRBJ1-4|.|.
TGTGCCAGCAGCTCTACCCCTCATGAAAAACTGTTTTTT
CASSSTPHEKLFF
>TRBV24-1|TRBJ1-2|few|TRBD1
TGTGCCACCAGGCCACAGGGGGGCATAGGTGGCTACACCTTC
CATRPQGGIGGYTF
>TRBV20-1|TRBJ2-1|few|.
TGCAGTGCTAGAGCTGGCAATACCCAGTTCTTC
CSARAGNTQFF
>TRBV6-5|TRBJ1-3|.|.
TGTGCCAGCAGTTACTCGATCAGCTCTGGAAACACCATATATTTT
CASSYSISSGNTIYF
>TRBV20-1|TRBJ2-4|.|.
TGCAGTGCTTTCTCGGGGGACCATGGACTAAACATTCAGTACTTC
CSAFSGDHGLNIQYF
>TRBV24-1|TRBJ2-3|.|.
TGTGCCACCAGTGATTTGCCCCAGGGGAAAGATACGCAGTATTTT
CATSDLPQGKDTQYF
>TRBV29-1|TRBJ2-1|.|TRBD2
TGCAGCGTTGCACGGACTAGCGAAATGGGGAATGAGCAGTTCTTC
CSVARTSEMGNEQFF
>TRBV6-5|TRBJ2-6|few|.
TGTGCCAGCAGTTACCTCGGCAGCCAGCCTTCTGGGGCCAACGTCCTGACTTTC
CASSYLGSQPSGANVLTF
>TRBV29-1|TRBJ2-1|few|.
TGCAGCGTTGTCCGGGATATGTACAATGAGCAGTTCTTC
CSVVRDMYNEQFF
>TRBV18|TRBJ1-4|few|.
TGTGCCAGCTCCCGGGTCTCAGGGGTAACGGAACTGTTTTTT
CASSRVSGVTELFF
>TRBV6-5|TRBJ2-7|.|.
TGTGCCAGCAGGCTCTTCGGCCTCTCCTACGAGCAGTACTTC
CASRLFGLSYEQYF
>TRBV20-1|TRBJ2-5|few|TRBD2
TGCAGTGCCGCCCCGGGACTACCGGACCAAGAGACCCAGTACTTC
CSAAPGLPDQETQYF
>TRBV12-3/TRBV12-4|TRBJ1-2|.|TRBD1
TGTACCAGCAGTCACCGGACAGGGAATCCAGGTGGCTACACCTTC
CTSSHRTGNPGGYTF
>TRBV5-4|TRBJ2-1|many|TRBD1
TGTGCCAGCAGCTTGGACAGGGGCTCCTACAATGAGCAGTTCTTC
CASSLDRGSYNEQFF
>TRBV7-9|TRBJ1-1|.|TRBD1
TGTGCCAGCAGCCCCACCCGAGCGACAGGGAAAGGCGCTGAAGCTTTCTTT
CASSPTRATGKGAEAFF
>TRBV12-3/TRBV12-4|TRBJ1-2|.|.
TGTGCCAGCAGTCCCGGGGGATTTCACTATGGCTACACCTTC
CASSPGGFHYGYTF
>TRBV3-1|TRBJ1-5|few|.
TGTGCCAGCAGCCAGGACAGCTTCAATCAGCCCCAGCATTTT
CASSQDSFNQPQHF
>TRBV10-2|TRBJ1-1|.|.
TGCGCCAGCAGTAAGACGGGGGTATATGAAGCTTTCTTT
CASSKTGVYEAFF
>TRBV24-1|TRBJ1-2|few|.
TGTGCCACCAGTGATCCCAACAGGGAGAAGTATGGCTACACCTTC
CATSDPNREKYGYTF
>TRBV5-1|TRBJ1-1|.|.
TGCGCCAGCAGCCCAACGGACGGACTTGCTGCTGAAGCTTTCTTT
CASSPTDGLAAEAFF
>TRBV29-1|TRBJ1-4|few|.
TGCAGCGTTGAAGATACTGAAAAACTGTTTTTT
CSVEDTEKLFF
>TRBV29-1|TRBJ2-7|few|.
TGCAGCGTTGAAGATCAGGGTTCGCAAGACTACGAGCAGTACTTC
CSVEDQGSQDYEQYF
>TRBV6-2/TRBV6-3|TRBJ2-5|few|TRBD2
TGTGCCAGCAGTCCTCTAGCGGGAGTGGAAGAGACCCAGTACTTC
CASSPLAGVEETQYF
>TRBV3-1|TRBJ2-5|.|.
TGTGCCAGCAGCCAAGATAGCTACGAGCAGCACTTC
CASSQDSYEQHF
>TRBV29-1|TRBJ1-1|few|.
TGCAGCGGGGGGCACCGAACGCAAGGGGAGAACACTGAAGCTTTCTTT
CSGGHRTQGENTEAFF
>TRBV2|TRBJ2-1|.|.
TGTGCCAGCAGTGTTGTCAGAAACAATGAGCAGTTCTTC
CASSVVRNNEQFF
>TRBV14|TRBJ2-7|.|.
TGTGCCAGCAGCCGGACAGTCTCCTACGAGCAGTACTTC
CASSRTVSYEQYF
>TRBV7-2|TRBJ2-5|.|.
TGTGCCAGCAGCTTAGGGGAAAGGACCCAGCACTTC
CASSLGERTQHF
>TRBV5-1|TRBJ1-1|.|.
TGCGCCAGCAGCCCGACACCGGAAAGTGCTGAAGCTTTCTTT
CASSPTPESAEAFF
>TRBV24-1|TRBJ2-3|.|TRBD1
TGTGCCACCAGTGATTTACAGGGGGATACGCAGTATTTT
CATSDLQGDTQYF
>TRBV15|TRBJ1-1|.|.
TGTGCCACCAGCAGAGATCTCATGAACACTGAAGCTTTCTTT
CATSRDLMNTEAFF
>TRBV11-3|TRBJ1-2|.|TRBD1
TGTGCCATTACCGGGACAGGGGGCTCTAACTATGGCTACACCTTC
CAITGTGGSNYGYTF
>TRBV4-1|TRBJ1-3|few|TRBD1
TGCGCCAGCAGCCAAGATTCTGGGGACAGGTTAAGTAGAGGAAACACCATATATTTT
CASSQDSGDRLSRGNTIYF
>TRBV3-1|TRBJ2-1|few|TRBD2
TGTGCCAGCAGCCACTCAAGACTAGCGGGGGGTCTTGGCAATGAGCAGTTCTTC
CASSHSRLAGGLGNEQFF
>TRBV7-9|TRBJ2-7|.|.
TGTGCCAGCAGCTTAGTCAACGAGCAGTACTTC
CASSLVNEQYF
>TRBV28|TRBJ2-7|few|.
TGTGCCAGCAGTTTACAGGGAGTCGACGAGCAGTACTTC
CASSLQGVDEQYF
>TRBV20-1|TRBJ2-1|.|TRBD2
TGCAGTGCTAGAACTAGCGGGATGTGGTCCAATGAGCAGTTCTTC
CSARTSGMWSNEQFF
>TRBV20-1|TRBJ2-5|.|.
TGCAGTGCTACCCGGGGTTGGTACCAAGAGACCCAGTACTTC
CSATRGWYQETQYF
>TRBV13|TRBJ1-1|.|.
TGTGCCAGCAGCTCTCTTAGCGCGAACACTGAAGCTTTCTTT
CASSSLSANTEAFF
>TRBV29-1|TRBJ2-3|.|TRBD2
TGCAGCGTTGTAAGGGCTAGCGGGGACGATACGCAGTATTTT
CSVVRASGDDTQYF
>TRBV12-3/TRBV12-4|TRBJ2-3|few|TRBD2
TGTGCCAGCAGTACTAGCGGGGGCAGCACAGATACGCAGTATTTT
CASSTSGGSTDTQYF
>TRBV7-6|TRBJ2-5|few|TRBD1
TGTGCCAGCAGCTTGTGGGACAGGCAAGAGACCCAGTACTTC
CASSLWDRQETQYF